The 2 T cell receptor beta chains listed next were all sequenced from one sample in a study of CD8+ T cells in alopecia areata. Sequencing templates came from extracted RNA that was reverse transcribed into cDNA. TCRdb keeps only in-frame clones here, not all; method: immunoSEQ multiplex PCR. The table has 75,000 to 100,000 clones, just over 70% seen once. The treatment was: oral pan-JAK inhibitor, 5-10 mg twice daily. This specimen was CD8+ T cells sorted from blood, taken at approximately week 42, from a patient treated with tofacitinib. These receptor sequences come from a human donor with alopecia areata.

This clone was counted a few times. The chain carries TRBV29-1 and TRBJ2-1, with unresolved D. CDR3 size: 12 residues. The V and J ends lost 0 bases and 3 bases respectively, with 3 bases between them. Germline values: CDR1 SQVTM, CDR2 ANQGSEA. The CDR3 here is CSVEEVYNEQFF. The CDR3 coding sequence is TGCAGCGTTGAAGAGGTCTACAATGAGCAGTTCTTC.

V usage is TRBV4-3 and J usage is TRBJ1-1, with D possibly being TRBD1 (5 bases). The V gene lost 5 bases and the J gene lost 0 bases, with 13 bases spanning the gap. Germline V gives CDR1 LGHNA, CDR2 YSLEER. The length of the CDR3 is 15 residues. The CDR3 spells CASSAGRRLNTEAFF. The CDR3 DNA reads TGCGCCAGCAGCGCAGGGAGACGTTTGAACACTGAAGCTTTCTTT.